This TCR beta chain emerged from a study of post-analysis software for immune sequencing data (dated by TCRdb to the mid-2010s). Background for the entire study: Disease courses on record covered relapsing-remitting, secondary progressive and progressive-relapsing multiple sclerosis, though some patients had no subtype annotation. The patient repertoires were compared against more than 10 previously published healthy control repertoires obtained from donors aged 6 to 25 years. A subset of samples was prepared in parallel using single-end sample barcoding, then pooled and co-amplified after Illumina adapter ligation.

Overall study results and their limits: Significantly higher frequencies in patients than in controls were found for several TRBV segments, including TRBV5-6, TRBV5-1 and TRBV20-1. Multiple sclerosis patients had significantly lower normalized Chao1 diversity than controls, a result that suggests substantial peripheral T-cell clonal expansion. Direct clustering with F measure showed strong co-clustering of samples prepared in the same batch, prompting a batch-effect correction. The multiple sclerosis patient group was slightly younger than the control group.

The CDR3 has 11 amino acids, counting the end cysteine and phenylalanine. Only the CDR3 portion is preserved as DNA: 33 bases, with reading frame beginning at the first base. At the junction V is shortened by 7 bases and J by 7 bases, with 11 bases in between. CDR1 and CDR2 (DFQATT, SNEGSKA) derive from the germline V gene (reference sequence). A remark on this clonotype: Its antigen has not been determined. There are no base qualities to consult, and no much larger clone falls within one base.

To demonstrate the VDJtools post-analysis software, the study profiled TCR beta repertoires from the peripheral blood of about 13 young patients with multiple sclerosis. The multiple sclerosis patients were children and adolescents ranging in age from roughly 6 to 15 years. Library preparation employed PCR. Instrument on record: Illumina HiSeq 2500. Unique molecular identifiers were incorporated into TCR beta cDNA libraries to reduce PCR and sequencing biases. Every 1 to 10 million input T cells yielded about 500,000 cDNA molecules, meaning each molecule approximated one T cell. The patient libraries were prepared and sequenced with the same protocol used for the earlier healthy control dataset. Samples belonging to the same batch were prepared together, multiplexed and sequenced on a shared HiSeq lane. The paper's processing steps were these. Raw barcoded reads were processed with MIGEC, discarding single-read molecular identifier groups before consensus assembly and CDR3 extraction. Clonotype tables were post-analysed with VDJtools, and diversity was normalized by down-sampling all datasets to the smallest sample size. In repertoire overlap clustering, CDR3 amino acid sequences, but not nucleotide sequences, were matched to correct batch-related cross-sample contamination. TCRdb trimmed the raw reads at Q25, called clones with MiXCR and kept productive beta chains. Duplicate CDR3 protein sequences are folded into a single record with the most common DNA and genes. The V and J calls follow TCRdb's processing rather than the paper's. The sample records hundreds of thousands of distinct CDR3 sequences, approximately 46% of which are singletons. The ten most abundant clones make up about 12% of the sample.

Recombination connected TRBV20-1 to TRBJ2-1; perhaps TRBD2 is the D gene, with 5 bases matching. This clonotype originated in a girl aged 10 to 17 with multiple sclerosis. The sample was blood. The DNA is as follows: TGCAGTGTTTCAAAGCGGAATGAGCAGTTCTTC. Translated, this gives CSVSKRNEQFF.